A selection of T cell receptor beta chains follows, all from one sample in a study of T cell responses to AZD1222 COVID-19 vaccine. Clones were read by immunoSEQ multiplex PCR, and TCRdb kept only the in-frame ones, dropping some. The sample has 100,000 or so clones; roughly 90% are singletons. This material consisted of peripheral blood, taken on day 0 of AZD1222 vaccination. These receptors all come from an adult in good health. The CDR3 runs from the conserved cysteine through the conserved F or W. The order of the fields is V gene, clone size, D gene, J gene, CDR3 protein, CDR3 DNA. The D gene is left open where the match is weak. The size entry is marked missing in some rows and otherwise reads once, few, many or a size class.

V: TRBV30
size: few
D: NA
J: TRBJ2-2
CDR3: CAWSGQGEAGELFF
DNA: TGTGCCTGGAGTGGGCAGGGAGAGGCCGGGGAGCTGTTTTTT

V: TRBV28
size: NA
D: TRBD1
J: TRBJ2-3
CDR3: CASSAQGALTDTQYF
DNA: TGTGCCAGCAGTGCACAGGGGGCGCTTACAGATACGCAGTATTTT

V: TRBV28
size: once
D: NA
J: TRBJ1-6
CDR3: CASSSSSYNSPLHF
DNA: TGTGCCAGCAGTTCGAGCTCCTATAATTCACCCCTCCACTTT

V: TRBV30
size: NA
D: NA
J: TRBJ1-6
CDR3: CAWTGGWNSPLHF
DNA: TGTGCCTGGACGGGGGGCTGGAATTCACCCCTCCACTTT

V: TRBV19
size: NA
D: NA
J: TRBJ2-3
CDR3: CASSTDQGVTDTQYF
DNA: TGTGCCAGTAGTACAGACCAGGGAGTTACAGATACGCAGTATTTT

V: TRBV4-3
size: NA
D: TRBD1
J: TRBJ2-1
CDR3: CASSQRDPGQGNNEQFF
DNA: TGCGCCAGCAGCCAGAGGGATCCGGGACAGGGGAACAATGAGCAGTTCTTC

V: TRBV14
size: NA
D: NA
J: TRBJ2-3
CDR3: CASSQGITQYF
DNA: TGTGCCAGCAGCCAAGGTATTACGCAGTATTTT

V: TRBV19
size: NA
D: NA
J: TRBJ2-3
CDR3: CASSIRGTTQYF
DNA: TGTGCCAGTAGTATTAGGGGAACTACGCAGTATTTT

V: TRBV9
size: few
D: NA
J: TRBJ2-7
CDR3: CASSVGEGFYEQYF
DNA: TGTGCCAGCAGCGTAGGGGAAGGGTTCTACGAGCAGTACTTC

V: TRBV4-1
size: NA
D: TRBD1
J: TRBJ1-2
CDR3: CASSRDRGRAYANYGYTF
DNA: TGCGCCAGCAGCCGGGACAGGGGCCGCGCATACGCTAACTATGGCTACACCTTC

V: TRBV7-9
size: once
D: TRBD2
J: TRBJ2-3
CDR3: CASSPSSTSSPDTQYF
DNA: TGTGCCAGCAGCCCTTCCTCGACTAGCTCCCCAGATACGCAGTATTTT

V: TRBV25-1
size: NA
D: NA
J: TRBJ2-7
CDR3: CASSRVYEQYF
DNA: TGTGCCAGCAGTAGGGTATACGAGCAGTACTTC

V: TRBV3-1/TRBV3-2
size: NA
D: TRBD1
J: TRBJ1-2
CDR3: CASSHNSRTGGYYGYTF
DNA: TGTGCCAGCAGCCACAACTCGAGGACAGGGGGCTACTATGGCTACACCTTC

V: TRBV28
size: NA
D: NA
J: TRBJ1-2
CDR3: CASSLGEANYGYTF
DNA: TGTGCCAGCAGTCTGGGGGAAGCTAACTATGGCTACACCTTC

V: TRBV27
size: NA
D: NA
J: TRBJ2-6
CDR3: CASSLGLTGANVLTF
DNA: TGTGCCAGCAGTTTGGGGCTAACTGGGGCCAACGTCCTGACTTTC

V: TRBV9
size: NA
D: NA
J: TRBJ2-1
CDR3: CASSVDLHGLASNEQFF
DNA: TGTGCCAGCAGCGTAGATCTTCACGGTCTAGCCTCCAATGAGCAGTTCTTC

V: TRBV5-6
size: NA
D: TRBD1
J: TRBJ2-1
CDR3: CASSSTGIHEQFF
DNA: TGTGCCAGCAGCTCGACAGGGATCCATGAGCAGTTCTTC

V: TRBV4-1
size: NA
D: NA
J: TRBJ2-3
CDR3: CASSQTRDRLGPGGITDTQYF
DNA: TGCGCCAGCAGCCAAACGCGAGATCGGCTTGGTCCGGGCGGGATCACAGATACGCAGTATTTT

V: TRBV28
size: NA
D: NA
J: TRBJ1-2
CDR3: CASNPTTNYGYTF
DNA: TGTGCCAGCAACCCCACTACTAACTATGGCTACACCTTC

V: TRBV28
size: NA
D: NA
J: TRBJ1-5
CDR3: CASSFGINQPQHF
DNA: TGTGCCAGCAGTTTTGGAATTAATCAGCCCCAGCATTTT

V: TRBV28
size: few
D: NA
J: TRBJ2-7
CDR3: CASSPRLLNEQYF
DNA: TGTGCCAGCAGCCCTCGACTACTTAACGAGCAGTACTTC

V: TRBV27
size: NA
D: TRBD2
J: TRBJ2-4
CDR3: CASSLSRGTSGLGDIQYF
DNA: TGTGCCAGCAGTTTATCGAGGGGGACTAGCGGATTGGGTGACATTCAGTACTTC

V: TRBV28
size: NA
D: TRBD1
J: TRBJ2-7
CDR3: CASKTWDSSYEQYF
DNA: TGTGCCAGCAAAACATGGGACAGCTCCTACGAGCAGTACTTC

V: TRBV9
size: NA
D: NA
J: TRBJ1-1
CDR3: CASSVAVEGAGNTEAFF
DNA: TGTGCCAGCAGCGTAGCTGTAGAGGGAGCCGGGAACACTGAAGCTTTCTTT

V: TRBV4-3
size: NA
D: NA
J: TRBJ2-7
CDR3: CASSQEYSSSYEQYF
DNA: TGCGCCAGCAGCCAAGAGTACAGTTCCTCCTACGAGCAGTACTTC

V: TRBV24-1
size: NA
D: TRBD1
J: TRBJ2-4
CDR3: CARVGQGKNIQYF
DNA: TGTGCCAGAGTGGGACAGGGGAAAAACATTCAGTACTTC

V: TRBV30
size: once
D: TRBD1
J: TRBJ1-5
CDR3: CAWSSARDRHSNQPQHF
DNA: TGTGCCTGGAGCAGCGCTAGGGACAGACATAGCAATCAGCCCCAGCATTTT

V: TRBV18
size: NA
D: NA
J: TRBJ2-7
CDR3: CASSPRGPYEQYF
DNA: TGTGCCAGCTCACCACGGGGACCCTACGAGCAGTACTTC

V: TRBV5-1
size: NA
D: NA
J: TRBJ2-7
CDR3: CASSLFGRSYEQYF
DNA: TGCGCCAGCAGCTTATTTGGCAGGTCCTACGAGCAGTACTTC

V: TRBV4-1
size: NA
D: NA
J: TRBJ2-7
CDR3: CASSQEATVYEQYF
DNA: TGCGCCAGCAGCCAAGAGGCCACTGTCTACGAGCAGTACTTC

V: TRBV28
size: NA
D: TRBD1
J: TRBJ1-2
CDR3: CASSPRDRVYGYTF
DNA: TGTGCCAGCAGTCCCCGGGACAGGGTCTATGGCTACACCTTC

V: TRBV18
size: NA
D: TRBD2
J: TRBJ2-7
CDR3: CASSPRPGLAGGLSYEQYF
DNA: TGTGCCAGCTCACCACGCCCGGGACTAGCGGGAGGGCTCTCCTACGAGCAGTACTTC

V: TRBV7-2
size: NA
D: TRBD2
J: TRBJ2-1
CDR3: CASSTGLAGYNEQFF
DNA: TGTGCCAGCAGCACAGGACTAGCGGGCTACAATGAGCAGTTCTTC

V: TRBV19
size: once
D: TRBD2
J: TRBJ2-1
CDR3: CASSMTAGLAGENNEQFF
DNA: TGTGCCAGTAGTATGACCGCAGGACTAGCGGGGGAGAACAATGAGCAGTTCTTC

V: TRBV6-2/TRBV6-3
size: NA
D: NA
J: TRBJ1-2
CDR3: CASSYSRARGGYGYTF
DNA: TGTGCCAGCAGTTACTCGAGGGCTCGGGGCGGCTATGGCTACACCTTC

V: TRBV19
size: NA
D: NA
J: TRBJ1-5
CDR3: CASSRSNSNQPQHF
DNA: TGTGCCAGTAGTAGATCAAATAGCAATCAGCCCCAGCATTTT

V: TRBV7-9
size: NA
D: TRBD1
J: TRBJ2-7
CDR3: CASSSQEGTGKYEQYF
DNA: TGTGCCAGCAGCTCGCAGGAAGGGACAGGGAAATACGAGCAGTACTTC

V: TRBV5-4
size: NA
D: NA
J: TRBJ2-5
CDR3: CASSLKGGGRETQYF
DNA: TGTGCCAGCAGCTTGAAGGGAGGAGGGCGGGAGACCCAGTACTTC

V: TRBV18
size: NA
D: NA
J: TRBJ1-2
CDR3: CASSPGKGQNYGYTF
DNA: TGTGCCAGCTCACCAGGTAAAGGACAAAACTATGGCTACACCTTC

V: TRBV7-3
size: NA
D: NA
J: TRBJ2-3
CDR3: CASSPGISTDTQYF
DNA: TGTGCCAGCAGTCCAGGGATCTCCACAGATACGCAGTATTTT

V: TRBV10-1
size: NA
D: NA
J: TRBJ2-3
CDR3: CASSGGNSKTTDTQYF
DNA: TGCGCCAGCAGTGGAGGAAACTCCAAGACCACAGATACGCAGTATTTT

V: TRBV5-6
size: NA
D: NA
J: TRBJ1-1
CDR3: CASSLALEPQGDTEAFF
DNA: TGTGCCAGCAGCTTGGCCTTAGAGCCCCAAGGGGACACTGAAGCTTTCTTT

V: TRBV4-2
size: NA
D: NA
J: TRBJ1-1
CDR3: CASSRQVNTEAFF
DNA: TGTGCCAGCAGCAGACAGGTGAACACTGAAGCTTTCTTT

V: TRBV10-3
size: NA
D: TRBD2
J: TRBJ2-1
CDR3: CAISERLAGATSSYNEQFF
DNA: TGTGCCATCAGTGAGAGACTAGCGGGAGCTACCAGCTCCTACAATGAGCAGTTCTTC

V: TRBV5-4
size: NA
D: NA
J: TRBJ1-1
CDR3: CASSLTGVSQAFF
DNA: TGTGCCAGCAGCTTAACGGGGGTATCCCAAGCTTTCTTT

V: TRBV18
size: NA
D: NA
J: TRBJ1-2
CDR3: CASSPETAALNYGYTF
DNA: TGTGCCAGCTCACCAGAGACAGCCGCCCTTAACTATGGCTACACCTTC

V: TRBV19
size: NA
D: NA
J: TRBJ1-4
CDR3: CASSMIGINEKLFF
DNA: TGTGCCAGTAGTATGATCGGCATTAATGAAAAACTGTTTTTT

V: TRBV28
size: NA
D: TRBD1
J: TRBJ1-6
CDR3: CASTTGQGTFYNSPLHF
DNA: TGTGCCAGCACTACGGGACAGGGAACTTTCTACAATTCACCCCTCCACTTT

V: TRBV7-6
size: few
D: TRBD2
J: TRBJ2-1
CDR3: CASSLTSGSSNEQFF
DNA: TGTGCCAGCAGTCTGACTAGCGGGAGTAGCAATGAGCAGTTCTTC

V: TRBV28
size: NA
D: NA
J: TRBJ1-3
CDR3: CASSLSLDTGNTIYF
DNA: TGTGCCAGCAGTTTATCCCTAGACACGGGAAACACCATATATTTT

V: TRBV5-8
size: NA
D: NA
J: TRBJ2-2
CDR3: CASSLVVIRSGELFF
DNA: TGTGCCAGCAGCTTGGTGGTCATACGGTCCGGGGAGCTGTTTTTT